This T cell receptor (beta chain) was sequenced for a study of blood T cell repertoires in COVID-19. Study summary: Donors in the United States, Italy and Spain gave samples during acute or convalescent COVID-19. From T cells, B-cell-depleted T cells, or PBMCs came the material, which was cDNA or gDNA.

The CDR3 spans 19 residues. V was pared by 4 bases and J by 0 bases, with 24 bases between. CDR1 LGHDT and CDR2 YNNKEL come from the germline V gene (reference sequence). Sequencing used immunoSEQ multiplex PCR; TCRdb keeps in-frame clones, though not all of them. The table includes over 90,000 clones, roughly 80% detected once. The sequencing sample was made of peripheral blood. The rearrangement joins TRBV3-1 (or the pseudogene TRBV3-2) to TRBJ2-5; a weak D match, TRBD1 (6 bases). The clonotype was recovered from a human donor in a cohort sampled during active COVID-19. In DNA form, the CDR3 reads TGTGCCAGCAGCCCCAACGACAGGAACAAGCGGAGGTACCAAGAGACCCAGTACTTC. Encoded protein: CASSPNDRNKRRYQETQYF.